Each of the 10 T cell receptor beta chains below was sequenced from the same sample in a study of blood T cell repertoires in COVID-19 (dated by TCRdb to the early 2020s). Libraries were constructed by the immunoSEQ multiplex PCR assay. In TCRdb, the immuneACCESS table is reduced to in-frame sequences with V and J assigned. These tables do not hold every clone; where another copy was compared, an unresolved V gene accounts for under half, and the others remain unexplained. The sample includes some 390,000 clones, with around nine tenths observed a single time. In total, the top ten clones hold about 1.4% of the sample. The sample comprised peripheral blood. These receptors all come from a woman in her forties with COVID-19, enrolled during active disease.

As to this clone: One end of the junction is discordant with germline, which a read error may explain. The V call is TRBV7-7, the J call TRBJ1-5; D is ambiguous. From germline, CDR1 is SSHAT and CDR2 FNYEAQ (reference sequence). This CDR3 has 13 amino acids. The CDR3 sequence is CASSSEVGQPQHF. In nucleotides, the CDR3 is TGTGCTAGCAGTAGCGAAGTTGGGCAGCCCCAGCATTTT.

The J gene is TRBJ2-4, the V gene TRBV7-8; no reliable D call. Trimming removed 5 bases from V and 0 bases from J, with 8 bases in between. Per the germline V gene, CDR1 is SGHVS and CDR2 is FQNEAQ. The CDR3 runs to 14 residues. CDR3 sequence (DNA): TGTGCCAGCAGCCCGGAGCGAGCCAAAAACATTCAGTACTTC. This translates into CASSPERAKNIQYF.

V usage is TRBV29-1 and J usage is TRBJ2-7; a weak D match, TRBD2 (5 bases). V lost 5 bases and J lost 4, with 27 bases in between. This CDR3 is built from 17 residues. Germline CDR1 and CDR2: SQVTM and ANQGSEA. CDR3 coding DNA: TGCAGCGTTTGGAGTAGAGGAAGAGGGCACCTGGGGTACGAGCAGTACTTC. Translating it yields CSVWSRGRGHLGYEQYF.

This clone showed up just once. This chain connects TRBV15 to TRBJ1-2, with D tentatively TRBD1 (6 bases). Germline V gene lookup returns CDR1 LNHNV and CDR2 YYDKDF (reference sequence). Trimming removed 5 bases from V and 4 bases from J, with 26 bases in between. The CDR3 sequence is 18 residues long. This chain's CDR3 is CATSGGSLFTTFSYGYTF. The CDR3 nucleotides are TGTGCCACCAGCGGGGGCAGTCTCTTCACCACCTTCTCCTATGGCTACACCTTC.

The V call is TRBV6-2 or TRBV6-3, the J call TRBJ2-5; TRBD1 matches 9 bases. The CDR3 has 15 residues. Germline trimming cut 6 bases from V and 6 bases from J; bases unmatched to any gene: 11. Germline V gives CDR1 MNHEY, CDR2 SVGEGT. The CDR3 here is CASSSAGTGQKTQYF. The CDR3 DNA reads TGTGCCAGCAGCTCCGCCGGGACAGGGCAAAAGACCCAGTACTTC.

CDR3 sequence reads: CAWSVGGGLANYGYTF. For the CDR3, the DNA is TGTGCCTGGAGTGTAGGCGGCGGGTTGGCTAACTATGGCTACACCTTC. The gene calls are TRBV30 and TRBJ1-2, with no clear D. Germline V gives CDR1 GTSNPN, CDR2 SVGIG (reference sequence). V was clipped by 0 bases and J by 0 bases, with 14 bases between them. The CDR3 loop spans 16 amino acids.

The chain recombines TRBV5-1 with TRBJ2-1; a possible D gene is TRBD1 (5 bases). Germline values: CDR1 SGHRS, CDR2 YFSETQ. Deletions cut 0 bases from V and 7 bases from J, with 17 bases between. The CDR3 is made up of 16 amino acids. The CDR3 coding sequence is TGCGCCAGCAGCTTGGATTTGGCAGGGTCCGGTAATGAGCAGTTCTTC. Amino acids: CASSLDLAGSGNEQFF.

The genes are TRBV5-6 and TRBJ1-5, with unresolved D. CDR1 and CDR2 from the germline V gene are SGHDT and YYEEEE. This CDR3 region has 15 residues. V shed 3 bases and J shed 0 bases, with 10 bases lying between them. CDR3 nucleotide sequence: TGTGCCAGCAGCTCCGTTAAATATAGCAATCAGCCCCAGCATTTT. Protein sequence: CASSSVKYSNQPQHF.

V usage is TRBV7-3 and J usage is TRBJ2-3; no clear D. Germline CDR1 is SGHTA and CDR2 is FQGTGA. Deletions cut 1 base from V and 6 bases from J, with 8 bases between. The CDR3 consists of 13 residues. This CDR3 reads CASSLIEEDTQYF. The DNA of the CDR3 is TGTGCCAGCAGCTTAATTGAGGAGGATACGCAGTATTTT.

The V call is TRBV7-3, the J call TRBJ2-1; 7 nucleotides align to TRBD2. The germline gives CDR1 SGHTA, CDR2 FQGTGA. V shed 5 bases and J 14 bases; nucleotides not matched to a gene: 12. The CDR3 loop spans 13 amino acids. Here the CDR3 DNA reads TGTGCCAGCAGCCCCCCCGGACTAGGAAGAAAGTTCTTC. This translates into CASSPPGLGRKFF.